This T cell receptor beta chain was obtained from a study of CD8+ T cells in alopecia areata. Study overall: The study gave treated patients oral tofacitinib at 5 to 10 mg twice daily. By percentage of affected scalp area, the severity of treated patients was scored. Study-wide results and caveats: Uncertain still, given a single nonresponder, is whether baseline CD8+ expansion links to response.

V lost 6 bases and J lost 2; bases outside the gene matches: 12. Germline V gene sequence: CDR1 MDHEN, CDR2 SYDVKM. This CDR3 spans 17 amino acids. This clone has only a few counts. Its specificity is not known. This sample's treatment: oral pan-JAK inhibitor, 5-10 mg twice daily. From alopecia areata patients, lesional scalp punch biopsies and peripheral blood were collected. RNA was extracted and reverse transcribed into cDNA as the sequencing template. Data came from immunoSEQ multiplex PCR; TCRdb stores just in-frame clones and leaves some out. The table includes about 200,000 clones, 58% detected once.

This sequence originates from a human donor with alopecia areata. The V and J genes are TRBV28 and TRBJ2-3; 9 bases map to TRBD2. Sequencing was performed on CD4+ T cells sorted from blood, taken at week 24, from a patient treated with tofacitinib. In nucleotides, the CDR3 is TGTGCCAGCAGCGGACCCATAGCGGGAGACCTCACAGATACGCAGTATTTT. This translates into CASSGPIAGDLTDTQYF.